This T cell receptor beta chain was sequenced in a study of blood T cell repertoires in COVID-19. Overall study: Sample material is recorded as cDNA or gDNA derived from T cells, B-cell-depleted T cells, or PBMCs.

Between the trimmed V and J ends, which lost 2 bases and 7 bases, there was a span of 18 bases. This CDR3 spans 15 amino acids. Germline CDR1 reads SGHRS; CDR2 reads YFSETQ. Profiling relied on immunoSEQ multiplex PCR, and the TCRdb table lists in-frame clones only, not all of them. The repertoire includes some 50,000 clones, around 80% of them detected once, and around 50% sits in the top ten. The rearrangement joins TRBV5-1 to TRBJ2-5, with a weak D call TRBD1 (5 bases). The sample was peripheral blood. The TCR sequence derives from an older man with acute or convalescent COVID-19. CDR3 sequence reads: CASSFDRQPPGTQYF. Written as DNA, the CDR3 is TGCGCCAGCAGCTTCGATAGACAGCCCCCAGGGACCCAGTACTTC.